These T cell receptor beta chains were read from a single sample in a study of T cell responses to AZD1222 COVID-19 vaccine. Sequencing was performed with immunoSEQ multiplex PCR; in TCRdb, only in-frame clones are kept and a portion is missing. Seen here are fewer than 85,000 clones, over 75% observed once, and the top ten hold around 18%. Sequenced here: peripheral blood, sampled 28 days after the second AZD1222 dose. These receptors were taken from an adult who received the AZD1222 COVID-19 vaccine. CDR3s include the opening cysteine and the closing phenylalanine or tryptophan. A D gene is named only where the DNA matches it firmly. Clone size is not always given. Where it is, it says once, few, many or a class for expanded clones.

>TRBV27|15|TRBD2|few|TRBJ2-2
TGTGCCAGCAGTCTTAGCGGGGTAGACACCGGGGAGCTGTTTTTT
CASSLSGVDTGELFF
>TRBV5-1|13|TRBD2|-|TRBJ2-5
TGCGCCAGCAGCCCACTAGCGGGGGAGACCCAGTACTTC
CASSPLAGETQYF
>TRBV7-8|22|TRBD2|-|TRBJ2-1
TGTGCCAGCAGCAGGCCCCTGCTAGTAGCGGGGGGGACCTCGAGCTCCTACAATGAGCAGTTCTTC
CASSRPLLVAGGTSSSYNEQFF
>TRBV5-1|13|-|once|TRBJ1-5
TGCGCCAGCAGCTTGGATGGCAATCAGCCCCAGCATTTT
CASSLDGNQPQHF
>TRBV3-1/TRBV3-2|17|TRBD2|-|TRBJ2-2
TGTGCCAGCAGCTCATCTAGCGGGGGCAAACGCACCGGGGAGCTGTTTTTT
CASSSSSGGKRTGELFF
>TRBV5-1|15|-|-|TRBJ1-6
TGCGCCAGCAGCTTGAACGGAGACTCTAATTCACCCCTCCACTTT
CASSLNGDSNSPLHF
>TRBV9|13|-|-|TRBJ1-2
TGTGCCAGCAGCGTAGCAGGAGGGGGTGGCTACACCTTC
CASSVAGGGGYTF
>TRBV30|16|-|-|TRBJ1-6
TGTGCCTGGAGTGTACCCATTAGCGGGAATAATTCACCCCTCCACTTT
CAWSVPISGNNSPLHF
>TRBV3-1/TRBV3-2|15|TRBD1|-|TRBJ1-1
TGTGCCAGGGGGACAGGGCGGATAGGGAACACTGAAGCTTTCTTT
CARGTGRIGNTEAFF
>TRBV5-4|14|-|-|TRBJ2-1
TGTGCCAGCAGCTCGATGAGCTCCTACAATGAGCAGTTCTTC
CASSSMSSYNEQFF
>TRBV7-9|16|TRBD2|-|TRBJ2-1
TGTGCCAGCAGCTTAGGGCTAGCGGGCTCCTACAATGAGCAGTTCTTC
CASSLGLAGSYNEQFF
>TRBV28|14|-|-|TRBJ2-3
TGTGCCAGCAGTTTGGGGGGTAGCACAGATACGCAGTATTTT
CASSLGGSTDTQYF
>TRBV9|13|-|-|TRBJ1-1
TGTGCCAGCAGCCCCCCGGTGAACACTGAAGCTTTCTTT
CASSPPVNTEAFF
>TRBV30|13|-|-|TRBJ1-2
TGTGCCTGGAGTGTACGGGCTAACTATGGCTACACCTTC
CAWSVRANYGYTF
>TRBV18|16|-|-|TRBJ1-4
TGTGCCAGCTCACCAACGTCGGGACTGGCTAATGAAAAACTGTTTTTT
CASSPTSGLANEKLFF
>TRBV19|14|-|-|TRBJ1-1
TGTGCCAGTAGTAGGTCGGGGATGAACACTGAAGCTTTCTTT
CASSRSGMNTEAFF
>TRBV30|15|-|once|TRBJ2-3
TGTGCCTGGAGCGGGGGAACTGGGGCAACAGATACGCAGTATTTT
CAWSGGTGATDTQYF
>TRBV7-9|14|-|-|TRBJ2-5
TGTGCCAGCAGCTACCGACAGCTCCAAGAGACCCAGTACTTC
CASSYRQLQETQYF
>TRBV28|15|TRBD1|-|TRBJ2-6
TGTGCCAGCATAACAGGGGCTATTGGGGCCAACGTCCTGACTTTC
CASITGAIGANVLTF
>TRBV4-1|13|TRBD1|-|TRBJ1-4
TGCGCCAGCAGAAGGACAGGGGGCAAAAAACTGTTTTTT
CASRRTGGKKLFF
>TRBV7-2|16|TRBD1|once|TRBJ1-4
TGTGCCAGCAGCTTACAGGGGGCAGTAACTAATGAAAAACTGTTTTTT
CASSLQGAVTNEKLFF
>TRBV9|14|TRBD1|-|TRBJ1-1
TGTGCCAGCAGCCTGACAGGGAGGAGGACTGAAGCTTTCTTT
CASSLTGRRTEAFF
>TRBV5-6|15|TRBD1|-|TRBJ2-2
TGTGCCAGCAGCTTGGACAGGGGGCCGACCGGGGAGCTGTTTTTT
CASSLDRGPTGELFF
>TRBV30|13|-|few|TRBJ1-4
TGTGCCTGGAGCCGGGGTCCTAATGAAAAACTGTTTTTT
CAWSRGPNEKLFF
>TRBV19|14|-|-|TRBJ2-7
TGTGCCACCTCTGCCGCAGTCGCCACCTACGAGCAGTACTTC
CATSAAVATYEQYF
>TRBV11-2|12|-|-|TRBJ2-2
TGTGCCAGCGGAAAACAGACCGGGGAGCTGTTTTTT
CASGKQTGELFF
>TRBV28|11|-|-|TRBJ1-2
TGTGCCAGCAGTTTATCGGCAGGCTACACCTTC
CASSLSAGYTF
>TRBV12-3/TRBV12-4|12|-|-|TRBJ2-3
TGTGCCAGCAGTCATAGCACAGATACGCAGTATTTT
CASSHSTDTQYF
>TRBV12-3/TRBV12-4|12|-|-|TRBJ1-4
TGTGCCAGCAGTTCGGGGCTTGAAAAACTGTTTTTT
CASSSGLEKLFF
>TRBV5-1|14|TRBD2|-|TRBJ2-1
TGCGCCAGCAGCTTGGAACGGGGGGACAATGAGCAGTTCTTC
CASSLERGDNEQFF